This TCR beta chain was sequenced in a study of T cell responses to AZD1222 COVID-19 vaccine. CDR3 length: 12 residues. Trimming left V 1 base short and J 6 bases short, with 4 bases between. From germline, CDR1 is LGHDT and CDR2 YNNKEL (reference sequence). The repertoire was sequenced with immunoSEQ multiplex PCR; TCRdb's copy has only in-frame clones and lacks some. The repertoire consists of 85,000 to 100,000 clones, with about nine tenths occurring once and the leading ten covering roughly 10%. The count of this clone is one. This TCR came from an adult in good health. This chain uses TRBV3-1 (or the pseudogene TRBV3-2) with TRBJ2-1; D gene ambiguous. The sequences come from peripheral blood, collected on day 0 of AZD1222 vaccination. CDR3 nucleotide sequence: TGTGCCAGCAGCCAAGCCCTCAATGAGCAGTTCTTC. Translation: CASSQALNEQFF.